Listed here are 18 T cell receptor beta chains from one sample, sequenced in a study of radiotherapy plus CTLA-4 blockade in lung cancer. Produced via immunoSEQ multiplex PCR; TCRdb's table is partial and in-frame only. The sample shows some 45,000 clones, less than 85% of them seen only once. The specimen was peripheral blood, collected from a patient treated with radiotherapy plus ipilimumab. These receptor sequences come from a human donor with non-small cell lung cancer who had stable disease on radiotherapy plus ipilimumab.

The CDR3 nucleotides read TGTGCCAGCAGTGAAGAAGGATGGGAGCAGTACTTC. Its translation is CASSEEGWEQYF. The chain combines TRBV6-1 with TRBJ2-7; D not certain. The germline CDR1 and CDR2 sequences are MNHNS and SASEGT. V shed 1 base and J shed 7 bases, with 8 bases lying between them. The CDR3 length is 12 residues.

By proportion, this clone is medium-sized. This rearrangement joins TRBV11-1 to TRBJ2-7; D is unresolved. V lost 1 base to trimming and J lost 6 bases, with 10 bases between them. The CDR3 runs to 13 residues. Germline lookup yields CDR1 SGHAT and CDR2 FQDESV (reference sequence). The CDR3, as DNA: TGTGCCAGCAGCTTAGGAGGTGATTCCGAGCAGTACGTC. This translates into CASSLGGDSEQYV.

This clone is termed medium-sized (0.01 to 0.1%). V is TRBV7-7 and J is TRBJ2-7, with 12 bases aligning to TRBD2. The CDR3 totals 16 residues. Trimming took 2 bases from V and 2 from J; bases not matched to a gene: 4. Germline V gene lookup returns CDR1 SSHAT and CDR2 FNYEAQ (reference sequence). CDR3 bases: TGTGCCAGCAGCTTACCATCTAGCGGGGGGGCCTACGAGCAGTACTTC. Translated: CASSLPSSGGAYEQYF.

The chain carries TRBV7-8 and TRBJ1-2; D is unclear. Germline V CDR1 and CDR2: SGHVS, FQNEAQ. This CDR3 comprises 13 residues. Trimming took off 1 base at V and 0 bases at J, with 3 bases between the two ends. In nucleotides, the CDR3 is TGTGCCAGCAGCTTAGGAGCTAACTATGGCTACACCTTC. It translates to CASSLGANYGYTF.

The chain uses TRBV19 and TRBJ1-2; 11 bases agree with TRBD1. V gave up 9 bases and J gave up 8 bases; unmatched junction bases: 11. Per germline, CDR1 LNHDA and CDR2 SQIVND (reference sequence). The CDR3 has 14 residues. The CDR3 spells CASNRDRGAIGYTF. The CDR3, as DNA: TGTGCCAGCAACCGGGACAGGGGGGCTATCGGCTACACCTTC.

The chain couples TRBV28 to TRBJ2-7, with D possibly being TRBD2 (6 bases). Germline lookup yields CDR1 MDHEN and CDR2 SYDVKM. V lost 4 bases to trimming and J lost 3 bases, with 13 bases between them. This CDR3 region has 14 residues. Written as DNA, the CDR3 is TGTGCCAGCAGTTCCTCAGGGAGGTTCTACGAGCAGTACGTC. Protein: CASSSSGRFYEQYV.

This clone was counted once. This chain links TRBV5-5 with TRBJ2-7; D remains ambiguous. The CDR3 sequence is 12 residues long. CDR1 is SGHKS and CDR2 is YYEKEE in the germline V gene (reference sequence). V shed 4 bases and J shed 3 bases, with 8 bases lying between them. CDR3 region: CASSLKSYEQYF. Here the CDR3 DNA reads TGTGCCAGCAGCCTCAAGAGCTACGAGCAGTACTTC.

V is TRBV5-6 and J is TRBJ1-3; D remains ambiguous. Germline V gene sequence: CDR1 SGHDT, CDR2 YYEEEE. The CDR3 loop spans 13 amino acids. The germline V and J ends were trimmed by 2 bases and 3 bases, with 6 bases remaining between them. CDR3 amino acids: CASSLRDGNTIYF. The CDR3 DNA reads as TGTGCCAGCAGCTTACGCGATGGAAACACCATATATTTT.

CDR3 in amino acids: CASSLNTWDTEAFF. Here the CDR3 DNA reads TGTGCCAGCAGCTTGAATACATGGGACACTGAAGCTTTCTTT. The chain joins TRBV5-6 to TRBJ1-1; D not certain. Germline CDR1 SGHDT, CDR2 YYEEEE. Trimming stripped 1 base from V and 3 bases from J, with 10 bases between. The CDR3 has 14 amino acids.

A note on this clone: The identical CDR3 is also encoded by other nucleotide sequences in the sample. CDR3 sequence reads: CASSYSGGGGGYGYTF. CDR3 coding DNA: TGTGCCAGCAGTTACTCGGGCGGGGGCGGTGGGTATGGCTACACCTTC. The chain couples TRBV6-5 to TRBJ1-2, with D possibly matching TRBD1 (6 bases). CDR1 and CDR2 from the germline V gene are MNHEY and SVGAGI. The CDR3 sequence is 16 residues long. Trimming took 0 bases from V and 5 from J, leaving 16 bases between them.

The V and J genes are TRBV29-1 and TRBJ1-4; D not resolved. The germline V gene encodes CDR1 SQVTM and CDR2 ANQGSEA. The CDR3 is made up of 11 amino acids. Trimming took 7 bases from V and 0 from J, leaving 3 bases between them. As DNA, the CDR3 is TGCAGCGCTTCAACTAATGAAAAACTGTTTTTT. Encoded protein: CSASTNEKLFF.

The chain combines TRBV6-1 with TRBJ1-4; no firm D call. The CDR3 is 15 amino acids. Deletions cut 4 bases from V and 6 bases from J, with 15 bases between. Germline V gene data show CDR1 as MNHNS and CDR2 as SASEGT. The CDR3 sequence is CASSANAGPYEKLFF. The CDR3, as DNA: TGTGCCAGCAGTGCGAACGCAGGCCCCTATGAAAAACTGTTTTTT.

The chain employs TRBV5-5 and TRBJ2-3; 8 bases are shared with TRBD2. Germline lookup yields CDR1 SGHKS and CDR2 YYEKEE (reference sequence). This CDR3 is 15 amino acids long. With V trimmed by 5 bases and J by 5 bases, 10 bases remained unmatched. The CDR3 DNA follows: TGTGCCAGCAGGCATACCGGGACTAGGGGAGATACGCAGTATTTT. Translated, it gives CASRHTGTRGDTQYF.

CDR3 residues: CASTWGQGEIDRFYEQYF. Here the CDR3 DNA reads TGTGCCAGCACTTGGGGACAGGGGGAAATTGACCGTTTTTACGAGCAGTACTTC. The chain is built from TRBV2 and TRBJ2-7, with TRBD1 matching 11 bases. Trimming at V came to 7 bases and at J to 4 bases, leaving 18 bases not matched to a gene. The CDR3 length is 18 residues. The germline gives CDR1 SNHLY, CDR2 FYNNEI.

The chain combines TRBV27 with TRBJ1-5, with 9 bases aligning to TRBD1. This CDR3 spans 16 amino acids. V lost 4 bases, J lost 4 bases, and 8 bases stayed unmatched. Germline CDR1 is MNHEY and CDR2 is SMNVEV (reference sequence). The CDR3: CASSSYSGTGNQPQHF. The CDR3, as DNA: TGTGCCAGCAGTTCCTACTCCGGGACAGGGAATCAGCCCCAGCATTTT.

V is TRBV29-1 and J is TRBJ2-3; D may match TRBD1 or TRBD2 (5 bases each). The CDR3 is 13 residues long. The V gene lost 3 bases and the J gene lost 2 bases, with 9 bases spanning the gap. Germline V gene data show CDR1 as SQVTM and CDR2 as ANQGSEA. For the CDR3, the DNA is TGCAGCGTTGACGGGACCCCCACAGATACGCAGTATTTT. Translating it yields CSVDGTPTDTQYF.

The chain recombines TRBV23-1 with TRBJ1-5; D call uncertain. TRBV23-1 is an open reading frame, and its role is uncertain. This CDR3 is built from 14 residues. Trimming left V 0 bases short and J 5 bases short, with 8 bases between. DNA of the CDR3: TGCGCCAGCAGTCAATCGAAGGACGATCAGCCCCAGCATTTT. It is translated as CASSQSKDDQPQHF.

This clone was detected only a few times. The gene calls are TRBV28 and TRBJ2-7, with D perhaps TRBD1 (5 bases). Germline V CDR1 and CDR2: MDHEN, SYDVKM. This CDR3 contains 14 residues. V shed 2 bases and J shed 2 bases, with 10 bases lying between them. Here the CDR3 DNA reads TGTGCCAGCAGTTTAACCAGGGCAGCCTACGAGCAGTACTTC. It is translated as CASSLTRAAYEQYF.